Following are 14 T cell receptor beta chains from one sample sequenced in a study of blood T cell repertoires in COVID-19. Repertoires were generated with immunoSEQ multiplex PCR, while TCRdb's copy carries only in-frame clones and drops some. The table has roughly 260,000 clones, around 85% seen once. The specimen sequenced was PBMCs or T cells enriched from blood (not recorded which). The receptors shown here come from a woman in her 50s who had recovered from COVID-19.

The J gene is TRBJ1-1, the V gene TRBV7-3, with a weak D call TRBD1 (6 bases). V lost 5 bases and J 0 bases, leaving 10 bases between the germline ends. This CDR3 is 14 amino acids long. CDR1 is SGHTA and CDR2 is FQGTGA in the germline V gene. The CDR3 DNA reads as TGTGCCAGCAGCAAGGACAGCATGAACACTGAAGCTTTCTTT. This sequence encodes CASSKDSMNTEAFF.

CDR3 sequence (DNA): TGTGCCAGCAGTTCCTTAAGGGGTAGAGGCTCACCCCTCCACTTT. As protein: CASSSLRGRGSPLHF. This chain uses TRBV28 with TRBJ1-6; a possible D gene is TRBD1 (5 bases). The CDR3 totals 15 residues. Trimming left V 4 bases short and J 10 bases short, with 17 bases between. CDR1 is MDHEN, CDR2 SYDVKM, per germline.

The chain recombines TRBV6-5 with TRBJ2-2; D call uncertain. The germline V gene encodes CDR1 MNHEY and CDR2 SVGAGI. CDR3 size: 13 residues. The CDR3 bases are TGTGCGCATGAGTCTACCTACACCGGGGAGCTGTTTTTT. Translating gives CAHESTYTGELFF.

The J gene is TRBJ2-3, the V gene TRBV28; 8 bases are a match to TRBD1. CDR1 MDHEN and CDR2 SYDVKM come from the germline V gene. The CDR3 is 15 amino acids. V was clipped by 5 bases and J by 1 base; unmatched bases: 5. The CDR3 sequence: CASSQDREGTDTQYF. The CDR3 nucleotides are TGTGCCAGCAGTCAGGACAGGGAAGGCACAGATACGCAGTATTTT.

The sample holds one count of this clone. The genes are TRBV7-9 and TRBJ2-1; 8 bases match TRBD1. Germline V gene sequence: CDR1 SEHNR, CDR2 FQNEAQ (reference sequence). CDR3 length: 16 amino acids. V gave up 4 bases and J gave up 0 bases; unmatched junction bases: 5. CDR3 loop: CASSSRTGSSYNEQFF. The CDR3 DNA follows: TGTGCCAGCAGCTCTAGGACAGGGAGCTCCTACAATGAGCAGTTCTTC.

The rearrangement links TRBV19 to TRBJ1-5, with D maybe TRBD1 (5 bases). Germline loops: CDR1 LNHDA, CDR2 SQIVND (reference sequence). V was cut by 4 bases and J by 7 bases, with 17 bases left in between. The CDR3 runs 15 residues. The chain's CDR3 is CASSNVGGAGQPQHF. The CDR3 DNA reads TGTGCCAGTAGTAATGTGGGAGGGGCAGGGCAGCCCCAGCATTTT. The variable domain in full, with the rest retrieved from reference TRBV19 and TRBJ1-5, is DGGITQSPKYLFRKEGQNVTLSCEQNLNHDAMYWYRQDPGQGLRLIYYSQIVNDFQKGDIAEGYSVSREKKESFPLTVTSAQKNPTAFYLCASSNVGGAGQPQHFGDGTRLSIL.

This clone has more than one count but fewer than ten. This chain links TRBV4-1 with TRBJ2-1, with 12 bases lining up with TRBD2. Germline lookup yields CDR1 MGHRA and CDR2 YSYEKL. There are 18 residues in the CDR3. With 8 bases clipped from V and 1 base from J, the junction kept 12 bases outside the gene matches. CDR3 sequence reads: CASSVGLAGLISYNEQFF. The CDR3 region has the DNA TGCGCCAGCTCTGTCGGACTAGCGGGACTAATATCCTACAATGAGCAGTTCTTC.

The rearrangement links TRBV11-2 to TRBJ2-7; 8 positions match TRBD2. Germline V lookup: CDR1 SGHAT, CDR2 FQNNGV. Losses at the gene ends were 0 bases for V and 3 bases for J; bases not matched to a gene: 7. CDR3 length equals 16 residues. CDR3 nucleotides: TGTGCCAGCAGCTTAGATGGAATGGCGGGGGGCTACGAGCAGTACTTC. Residues: CASSLDGMAGGYEQYF.

V is TRBV11-2 and J is TRBJ2-2, with 15 bases matching TRBD2. CDR3 length equals 17 residues. J gave up 6 bases and V 3 bases, and 5 bases lay outside the gene matches. The germline V gene encodes CDR1 SGHAT and CDR2 FQNNGV. The CDR3 region is CASSFTRTSGRAGELFF. The DNA of the CDR3 is TGTGCCAGCAGCTTCACCCGGACTAGCGGGAGGGCCGGGGAGCTGTTTTTT.

The genes are TRBV28 and TRBJ2-2; D is ambiguous. Trimming removed 4 bases from V and 5 bases from J, with 11 bases in between. The CDR3 extends over 14 amino acids. The germline V gene has CDR1 MDHEN and CDR2 SYDVKM. The CDR3 DNA sequence: TGTGCCAGCAGTTCCCCACGGGTTACCGGGGAGCTGTTTTTT. Its protein product is CASSSPRVTGELFF. Together with reference TRBV28 and TRBJ2-2, the CDR3 gives the full variable domain: DVKVTQSSRYLVKRTGEKVFLECVQDMDHENMFWYRQDPGLGLRLIYFSYDVKMKEKGDIPEGYSVSREKKERFSLILESASTNQTSMYLCASSSPRVTGELFFGEGSRLTVL.

The chain has TRBV7-2 and TRBJ2-7; D is ambiguous. This CDR3 has 14 residues. The germline V and J ends were trimmed by 3 bases and 2 bases, with 11 bases remaining between them. CDR1 is SGHTA, CDR2 FQGNSA, per germline. CDR3 in DNA: TGTGCCAGCAGCTTGGGTGACTCACCCTACGAGCAGTACTTC. It codes for CASSLGDSPYEQYF.

The DNA for the CDR3 is TGTGCCAGTAGTATAGAAGGGGCGCGCGGGGGCTCACCCCTCCACTTT. Translating it yields CASSIEGARGGSPLHF. The chain recombines TRBV19 with TRBJ1-6; D is perhaps TRBD1 (6 bases). From germline, CDR1 is LNHDA and CDR2 SQIVND (reference sequence). CDR3 size: 16 residues. V lost 0 bases and J lost 10, with 16 bases in between.

The V gene is TRBV6-5, the J gene TRBJ2-5; D not resolved. With 5 bases removed from V and 5 bases from J, the gap between germline ends came to 15 bases. There are 14 residues in the CDR3. Germline CDR1 MNHEY, CDR2 SVGAGI. The CDR3 nucleotides read TGTGCCAGCAGTAGGCCGCGGCCCTGGGAGACCCAGTACTTC. This gives the protein CASSRPRPWETQYF.

This clone was recorded a few times. The V gene is TRBV29-1, the J gene TRBJ1-1; perhaps TRBD1 as D (6 bases). This CDR3 contains 11 residues. The ends were cut back, 4 bases at V and 6 bases at J, with 9 bases in the middle. Looked up from germline, CDR1 is SQVTM and CDR2 is ANQGSEA. The CDR3 nucleotides are TGCAGCGTTGTACAGGGCGCTGAAGCTTTCTTT. It yields the protein CSVVQGAEAFF.